This passage covers 16 T cell receptor beta chains from one sample sequenced in a study of technical replicates of blood from a handful of donors. Repertoires were generated with immunoSEQ multiplex PCR, while TCRdb's copy carries only in-frame clones and drops some. The sample holds 70,000 to 80,000 clones, approximately 96% seen once. The sequenced sample consisted of T cells isolated from PBMCs. These receptors came from a human donor in good health.

The rearrangement links TRBV29-1 to TRBJ1-2; D is possibly TRBD1 (6 bases). Germline CDR1 SQVTM, CDR2 ANQGSEA. The CDR3 extends over 11 amino acids. Trimming shortened V by 7 bases and J by 4 bases, and 10 bases separated the two germline ends. The CDR3 DNA sequence: TGCAGCGCGCTACAGGGCTATGGCTACACCTTC. Protein product: CSALQGYGYTF.

This chain links TRBV30 with TRBJ1-2, with 7 bases fitting TRBD1. CDR3 size: 12 residues. V shed 2 bases, J shed 7 bases, and the junction held 4 bases outside the gene matches. The germline V gene encodes CDR1 GTSNPN and CDR2 SVGIG (reference sequence). CDR3: CAWSTGASGYTF. CDR3 DNA: TGTGCCTGGAGTACAGGGGCTAGTGGCTACACCTTC.

The chain carries TRBV12-5 and TRBJ2-7; tentative D call: TRBD2 (6 bases). The germline V and J ends were trimmed by 4 bases and 0 bases, with 19 bases remaining between them. The CDR3 length is 17 residues. The germline V gene has CDR1 LGHNT and CDR2 FRNRAP. The CDR3 DNA reads TGTGCTAGTGGTTCCCTCCGTACGGGGGAGCGCTCCTACGAGCAGTACTTC. Residues: CASGSLRTGERSYEQYF.

This chain joins TRBV18 and TRBJ2-3; D is unresolved. CDR3 length: 12 amino acids. Germline V gives CDR1 KGHSH, CDR2 LQKENI. Trimming removed 3 bases at V and 5 bases at J, with 6 bases between. The CDR3 DNA reads as TGTGCCAGCTCACCGGTCGGAGATACGCAGTATTTT. Encoded protein: CASSPVGDTQYF.

The chain has TRBV4-2 and TRBJ1-2; D perhaps matches TRBD1 (6 bases). The ends were cut back, 4 bases at V and 0 bases at J, with 18 bases in the middle. CDR3 length equals 17 residues. Germline V lookup: CDR1 LGHNA, CDR2 YNFKEQ. CDR3 coding DNA: TGTGCCAGCAGCCGACTGACAGGAGAAATAGCTAACTATGGCTACACCTTC. As protein: CASSRLTGEIANYGYTF.

This sequence joins TRBV5-1 and TRBJ2-5, with D possibly being TRBD1 (6 bases). V lost 2 bases and J 1 base, leaving 12 bases between the germline ends. Germline V lookup: CDR1 SGHRS, CDR2 YFSETQ. The CDR3 consists of 15 residues. CDR3 sequence (DNA): TGCGCCAGCAGCTTAGGGGGATACATCCAAGAGACCCAGTACTTC. This translates into CASSLGGYIQETQYF.

The V call is TRBV13, the J call TRBJ2-2, with TRBD2 identical over 8 bases. The CDR3 runs 16 residues. V lost 2 bases, J lost 4 bases, and 6 bases stayed unmatched. Germline V lookup: CDR1 PRHDT, CDR2 FYEKMQ (reference sequence). The DNA of the CDR3 is TGTGCCAGCAGCTTATTAGGGCGGGAGGCCACCGGGGAGCTGTTTTTT. Its protein product is CASSLLGREATGELFF. Variable domain in full (rest from reference TRBV13 and TRBJ2-2): AAGVIQSPRHLIKEKRETATLKCYPIPRHDTVYWYQQGPGQDPQFLISFYEKMQSDKGSIPDRFSAQQFSDYHSELNMSSLELGDSALYFCASSLLGREATGELFFGEGSRLTVL.

The rearrangement links TRBV27 to TRBJ1-1, with D perhaps matching TRBD1 (6 bases). The CDR3 has 16 residues. The V gene lost 6 bases and the J gene lost 3 bases, with 20 bases spanning the gap. CDR1 MNHEY and CDR2 SMNVEV come from the germline V gene (reference sequence). The CDR3 loop is CASSQGGPTGYTEAFF. The CDR3 DNA follows: TGTGCCAGCAGCCAAGGTGGGCCCACAGGGTACACTGAAGCTTTCTTT.

The V and J genes are TRBV27 and TRBJ1-2; D not resolved. The germline V gene encodes CDR1 MNHEY and CDR2 SMNVEV (reference sequence). Trimming stripped 5 bases from V and 1 base from J, with 11 bases between. The CDR3 runs to 14 residues. The DNA of the CDR3 is TGTGCCAGCAGTAGAGGTAAAATTAACTATGGCTACACCTTC. It encodes CASSRGKINYGYTF.

This chain connects TRBV28 to TRBJ1-4; possible D gene TRBD1, 6 bases. The CDR3 has 16 residues. V was trimmed by 4 bases and J by 8 bases, leaving 20 bases between them. The germline CDR1 and CDR2 sequences are MDHEN and SYDVKM. The CDR3 here is CASSSQRGGLREKLFF. CDR3 nucleotide sequence: TGTGCCAGCAGTTCCCAACGGGGGGGGCTCAGGGAAAAACTGTTTTTT.

The chain has TRBV19 and TRBJ1-4; a weak D match, TRBD1 (5 bases). Germline V CDR1 and CDR2: LNHDA, SQIVND (reference sequence). The CDR3 covers 15 residues. Trimming stripped 6 bases from V and 8 bases from J, with 19 bases between. The CDR3 DNA follows: TGTGCCAGTAGCTCCCTTCAGGGCGGTTGGGAAAAACTGTTTTTT. It codes for CASSSLQGGWEKLFF.

The rearrangement uses TRBV19 and TRBJ2-7, with D perhaps TRBD2 (5 bases). V gave up 4 bases and J gave up 4 bases, with 11 bases separating them. Germline CDR1 reads LNHDA; CDR2 reads SQIVND (reference sequence). The CDR3 is 13 residues long. DNA for the CDR3: TGTGCCAGTAGTACGCAGTCGGGATACGAGCAGTACTTC. Encoded protein: CASSTQSGYEQYF.

The rearrangement uses TRBV5-4 and TRBJ2-7, with D perhaps matching TRBD1 (5 bases). The CDR3 spans 13 residues. CDR1 SGHNT and CDR2 YYREEE come from the germline V gene (reference sequence). V gave up 2 bases and J gave up 1 base, with 7 bases separating them. CDR3 protein: CASSFDRSYEQYF. As DNA, the CDR3 is TGTGCCAGCAGCTTTGACAGATCCTACGAGCAGTACTTC.

The sample holds one count of this clone. The chain employs TRBV30 and TRBJ1-5, with D possibly being TRBD1 (6 bases). The CDR3 contains 14 residues. Germline values: CDR1 GTSNPN, CDR2 SVGIG (reference sequence). V lost 2 bases, J lost 3 bases, and 11 bases lay in between. The DNA of the CDR3 is TGTGCCTGGAGTACAGGGAGTTACAATCAGCCCCAGCATTTT. Translated, it gives CAWSTGSYNQPQHF.

The chain has TRBV19 and TRBJ2-1; 8 bases are shared with TRBD2. The CDR3 contains 15 residues. V shed 4 bases and J 0 bases; nucleotides not matched to a gene: 2. Germline loops: CDR1 LNHDA, CDR2 SQIVND (reference sequence). CDR3 DNA sequence: TGTGCCAGTAGTACACTAGCGGCCTCCTACAATGAGCAGTTCTTC. Its protein product is CASSTLAASYNEQFF.

The V gene is TRBV4-1, the J gene TRBJ2-3; 8 bases are a match to TRBD2. CDR1 and CDR2 (germline): MGHRA, YSYEKL. Trimming cost V 0 bases and J 1 base; bases outside gene matches: 6. The length of the CDR3 is 17 residues. The CDR3 spells CASSQDGVSGGTDTQYF. CDR3 bases: TGCGCCAGCAGCCAAGATGGAGTTAGCGGGGGCACAGATACGCAGTATTTT.